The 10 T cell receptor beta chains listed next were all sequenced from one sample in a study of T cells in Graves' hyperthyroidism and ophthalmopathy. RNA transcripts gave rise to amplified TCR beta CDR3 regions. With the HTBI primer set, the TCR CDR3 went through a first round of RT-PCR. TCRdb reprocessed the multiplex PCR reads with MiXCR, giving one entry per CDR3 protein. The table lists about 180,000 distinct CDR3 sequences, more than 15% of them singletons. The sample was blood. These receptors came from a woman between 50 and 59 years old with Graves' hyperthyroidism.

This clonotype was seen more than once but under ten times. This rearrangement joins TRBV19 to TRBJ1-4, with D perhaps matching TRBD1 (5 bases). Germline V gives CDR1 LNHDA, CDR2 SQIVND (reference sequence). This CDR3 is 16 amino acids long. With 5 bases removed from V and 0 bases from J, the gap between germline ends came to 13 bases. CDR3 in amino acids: CASSFLRGATNEKLFF. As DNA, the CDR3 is TGTGCCAGTAGTTTCTTACGGGGGGCAACTAATGAAAAACTGTTTTTT. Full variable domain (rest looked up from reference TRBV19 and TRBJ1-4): DGGITQSPKYLFRKEGQNVTLSCEQNLNHDAMYWYRQDPGQGLRLIYYSQIVNDFQKGDIAEGYSVSREKKESFPLTVTSAQKNPTAFYLCASSFLRGATNEKLFFGSGTQLSVL.

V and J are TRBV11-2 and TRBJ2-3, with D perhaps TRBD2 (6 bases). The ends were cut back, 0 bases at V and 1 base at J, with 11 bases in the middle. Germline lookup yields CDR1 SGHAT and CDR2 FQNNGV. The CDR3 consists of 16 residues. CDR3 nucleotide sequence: TGTGCCAGCAGCTTAGAACTACCGGGGGGCACAGATACGCAGTATTTT. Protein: CASSLELPGGTDTQYF.

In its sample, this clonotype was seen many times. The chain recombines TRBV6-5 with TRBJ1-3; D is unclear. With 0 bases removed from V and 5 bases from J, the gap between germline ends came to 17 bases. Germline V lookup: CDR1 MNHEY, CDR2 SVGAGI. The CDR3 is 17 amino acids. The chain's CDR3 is CASSYSTYTGLRNTIYF. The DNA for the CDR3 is TGTGCCAGCAGTTACTCGACCTACACGGGTTTGAGAAACACCATATATTTT.

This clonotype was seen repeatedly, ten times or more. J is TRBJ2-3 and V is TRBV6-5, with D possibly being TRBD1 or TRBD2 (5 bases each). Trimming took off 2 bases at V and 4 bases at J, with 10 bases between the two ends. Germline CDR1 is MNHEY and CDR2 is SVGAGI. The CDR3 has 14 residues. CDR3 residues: CASSYGTLPDTQYF. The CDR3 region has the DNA TGTGCCAGCAGTTACGGGACCCTCCCAGATACGCAGTATTTT.

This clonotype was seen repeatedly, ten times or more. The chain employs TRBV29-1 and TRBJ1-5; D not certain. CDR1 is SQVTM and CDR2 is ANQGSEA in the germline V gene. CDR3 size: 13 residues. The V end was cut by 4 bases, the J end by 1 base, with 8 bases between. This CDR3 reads CSVGWVSNQPQHF. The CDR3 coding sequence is TGCAGCGTTGGATGGGTAAGCAATCAGCCCCAGCATTTT.

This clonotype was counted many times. CDR3 sequence reads: CASSEWTSEWDEQYF. The CDR3 bases are TGTGCCAGCAGTGAGTGGACTAGCGAGTGGGACGAGCAGTACTTC. The J gene is TRBJ2-7, the V gene TRBV6-1, with 9 bases fitting TRBD2. CDR1 is MNHNS and CDR2 is SASEGT in the germline V gene. J was trimmed by 5 bases and V by 3 bases; bases with no gene match: 8. The length of the CDR3 is 15 residues.

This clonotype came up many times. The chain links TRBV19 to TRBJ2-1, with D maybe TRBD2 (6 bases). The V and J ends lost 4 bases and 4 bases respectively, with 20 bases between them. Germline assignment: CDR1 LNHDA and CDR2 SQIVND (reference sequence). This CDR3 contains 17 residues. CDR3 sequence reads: CASSTDLLGRNYNEQFF. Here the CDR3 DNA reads TGTGCCAGTAGTACAGATCTTCTAGGGAGGAATTACAATGAGCAGTTCTTC.

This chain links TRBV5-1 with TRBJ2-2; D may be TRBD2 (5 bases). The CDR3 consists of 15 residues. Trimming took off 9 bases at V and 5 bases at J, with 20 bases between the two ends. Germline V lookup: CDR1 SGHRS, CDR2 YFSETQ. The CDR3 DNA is TGCGCCACCAGAGAGCTTATGTCGGGGACCGGGGAGCTGTTTTTT. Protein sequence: CATRELMSGTGELFF.

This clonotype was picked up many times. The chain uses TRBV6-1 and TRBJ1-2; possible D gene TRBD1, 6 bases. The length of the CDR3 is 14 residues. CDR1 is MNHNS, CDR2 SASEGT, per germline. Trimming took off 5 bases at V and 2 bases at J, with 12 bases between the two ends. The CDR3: CASSLQGTNYGYTF. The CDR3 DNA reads TGTGCCAGCAGTTTGCAGGGGACGAACTATGGCTACACCTTC.

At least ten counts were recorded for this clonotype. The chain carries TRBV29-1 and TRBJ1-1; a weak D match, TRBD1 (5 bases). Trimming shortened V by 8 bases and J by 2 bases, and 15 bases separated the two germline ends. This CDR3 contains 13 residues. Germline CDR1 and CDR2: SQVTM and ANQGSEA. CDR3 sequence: CSLQTESNTEAFF. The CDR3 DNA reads TGCAGCCTCCAGACAGAATCCAACACTGAAGCTTTCTTT.